This TCR beta chain comes out of a study of blood T cell repertoires in COVID-19. As for the study in general: The origin of the acute and convalescent COVID-19 samples was the United States, Italy and Spain. T cells, B-cell-depleted T cells, or PBMCs supplied cDNA or gDNA.

Original data processing: Reference gene primer amplification gave nucleated cell count estimates. Generated by immunoSEQ multiplex PCR, the TCRdb table keeps only in-frame clones and is missing some. The V and J calls and the clone size are those of that table, but D and trimming were determined from the DNA. The table has roughly 200,000 clones, 70% to 85% seen once. Input material: peripheral blood. This receptor was identified in a human donor in a cohort sampled during active COVID-19.

The CDR3 spells CAISRDGTYGYTF. CDR3 sequence (DNA): TGTGCCATCAGTAGGGACGGGACTTATGGCTACACCTTC. V gene TRBV10-3 combines with J gene TRBJ1-2; D is perhaps TRBD1 (5 bases). This CDR3 is built from 13 residues. The V gene lost 5 bases and the J gene lost 5 bases, with 12 bases spanning the gap. Per germline, CDR1 ENHRY and CDR2 SYGVKD.